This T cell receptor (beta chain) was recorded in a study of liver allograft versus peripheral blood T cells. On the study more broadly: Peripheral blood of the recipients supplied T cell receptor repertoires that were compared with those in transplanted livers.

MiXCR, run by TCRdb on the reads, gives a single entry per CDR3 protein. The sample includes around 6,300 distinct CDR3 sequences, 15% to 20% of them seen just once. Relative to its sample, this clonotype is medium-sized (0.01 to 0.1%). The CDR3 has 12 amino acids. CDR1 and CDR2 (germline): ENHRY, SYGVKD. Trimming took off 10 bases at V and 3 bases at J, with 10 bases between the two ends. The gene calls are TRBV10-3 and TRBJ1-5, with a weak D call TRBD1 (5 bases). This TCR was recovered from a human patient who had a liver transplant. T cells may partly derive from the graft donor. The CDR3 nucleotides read TGTGCCACCGGGACCTACAATCAGCCCCAGCATTTT. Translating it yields CATGTYNQPQHF.